This TCR beta chain was observed in a study of siplizumab effects on memory and regulatory T cells. Study-wide context: The authors ran mixed lymphocyte reactions in pairs, with siplizumab at roughly 1.1 ug/mL or without drug.

Cells from the mixed lymphocyte reaction underwent coculture for approximately 6 days at 37 degrees C. This clone has a handful of counts. No antigen is known for it. Produced via immunoSEQ multiplex PCR; TCRdb's table is partial and in-frame only. The sample yields around 7,400 clones, about 35% seen once. CDR3 length: 18 residues. CDR1 is SGHNT and CDR2 is YENEEA in the germline V gene. V trimming: 6 bases; J trimming: 10 bases; junction bases outside the gene matches: 21. The rearrangement joins TRBV11-3 to TRBJ2-1; 10 nucleotides agree with TRBD2. The sequenced sample was CFSE-low (dividing) CD8+ T cells sorted from an allogeneic mixed lymphocyte reaction. This sequence was found in a human donor in good health; the cells came from an allogeneic mixed lymphocyte reaction. CDR3 loop: CASRPFRGHLAGAGEQFF. The CDR3, as DNA: TGTGCCAGCAGACCCTTCAGAGGCCACCTAGCGGGAGCGGGGGAGCAGTTCTTC.